This T cell receptor beta chain was profiled in a study of blood T cell repertoires in COVID-19 (dated by TCRdb to 2020 to 2021). General notes on the study: Collaborator samples came from the United States, Italy and Spain and covered acute and convalescent phases of COVID-19. The material from the prospective study consisted of cDNA or gDNA derived from T cells, B-cell-depleted T cells, or PBMCs. The dataset comprised deeply sampled blood TCRbeta repertoires from subjects exposed to, actively infected with, or recovered from COVID-19. A freely available public database, intended as a resource for researchers studying the immune response to SARS-CoV-2, is where the repertoires were released. The samples were drawn from the first 160 participants of the ongoing ImmuneRACE study and from about 1,200 subjects provided by 6 global collaborators. The sample metadata nearly always contained a de-identified subject ID, COVID-19 status, age in years and sex. Where available, HLA class I and class II types were taken from metadata supplied by the sample provider and were not determined by assay-based typing.

The germline V gene (reference sequence) gives CDR1 as SGHKS and CDR2 as YYEKEE. Taken from cysteine to phenylalanine, the CDR3 has 15 residues. Only the CDR3 part of the read is kept: 45 bases, read in frame from the first base. Between the V and J ends, shortened by 5 bases and 4 bases respectively, the junction contains 18 bases. Of note for this clone: The target of this receptor is not known. No base-level quality is on record; no much larger clone is a single base apart.

The paper as a whole reports these results and caveats: Clinical and demographic metadata were provided uncurated, with the amount varying by source and participant.

TCRbeta CDR3 regions were amplified from genomic DNA using the immunoSEQ Assay, a bias-controlled multiplex PCR. The authors processed their data as follows. The number of nucleated cells in each sample was estimated by amplification of reference gene primers within the assay. To quantify the absolute abundance of each unique TCRbeta CDR3 rearrangement, sequence reads were collapsed and filtered. For each sample, productive Simpson clonality was calculated as the square root of Simpson's diversity index across productive rearrangements. Imported from immuneACCESS, the table was reduced by TCRdb to in-frame sequences with V and J called. These copies leave out some clones; in studies compared against another copy, an unresolved V gene accounts for under half, and the cause of the remainder is not known. The DNA was the basis for D and trimming; V, J and clone size are from that table. This sample has under 90,000 clones in its table, and over 75% of those were observed once. Roughly 2.7% of the sample is held by the ten biggest clonotypes.

Collaborating institutions collected whole blood in K2EDTA tubes following their own protocols. Collaborator samples were shipped for TCRbeta analysis as frozen whole blood, isolated PBMCs, or DNA extracted from either sample type. Sequencing was performed on peripheral blood. The rearrangement joined TRBV5-5 to TRBJ1-1; 5 matching bases give a weak D call of TRBD1. This clonotype was sampled from a man between 65 and 85 years old with active or convalescent COVID-19. CDR3 region: CASRRSWGVGTEAFF. In nucleotides, the sequence is TGTGCCAGCAGGCGGAGTTGGGGGGTAGGCACTGAAGCTTTCTTT.